One sample yielded the 14 T cell receptor beta chains listed below, sequenced in a study of CD39 and CD103 CD8 tumor-infiltrating T cells. The data were produced by immunoSEQ multiplex PCR, yet TCRdb's version contains in-frame clones alone and is incomplete. The data show over 15,000 clones, with about 89% seen just once and 3.5% to 5.5% held by the top ten. The sequenced sample consisted of CD8+ T cells sorted from blood. The subset: total memory CD8 T cells (CD45RA-CCR7+/-) from blood or uninvolved lymph node. The receptors originated from a human donor with head and neck squamous cell carcinoma.

The J gene is TRBJ2-7, the V gene TRBV5-1, with TRBD2 matching 11 bases. Trimming cost V 2 bases and J 0 bases; bases outside gene matches: 4. CDR3 length: 16 amino acids. Germline CDR1 SGHRS, CDR2 YFSETQ. CDR3 nucleotide sequence: TGCGCCAGCAGCTTTAGCGGGGGGGCCAGCTCCTACGAGCAGTACTTC. It codes for CASSFSGGASSYEQYF. The entire variable domain, with the rest obtained from reference TRBV5-1 and TRBJ2-7, is as follows: KAGVTQTPRYLIKTRGQQVTLSCSPISGHRSVSWYQQTPGQGLQFLFEYFSETQRNKGNFPGRFSGRQFSNSRSEMNVSTLELGDSALYLCASSFSGGASSYEQYFGPGTRLTVT.

V gene TRBV5-4 combines with J gene TRBJ2-7; 7 nucleotides agree with TRBD1. The V gene end was trimmed by 1 base and the J gene end by 1 base; junction bases not matched to a gene: 8. CDR1 SGHNT and CDR2 YYREEE come from the germline V gene (reference sequence). This CDR3 region has 16 residues. The chain's CDR3 is CASSLFTGVSSYEQYF. In DNA, the CDR3 is TGTGCCAGCAGCTTGTTTACAGGGGTGTCATCCTACGAGCAGTACTTC.

V usage is TRBV7-9 and J usage is TRBJ2-1; 11 positions match TRBD2. Losses at the gene ends were 2 bases for V and 7 bases for J; bases not matched to a gene: 4. The CDR3 extends over 15 amino acids. Germline V gene lookup returns CDR1 SEHNR and CDR2 FQNEAQ (reference sequence). The CDR3: CASSLTSGGVNEQFF. DNA for the CDR3: TGTGCCAGCAGCTTAACTAGCGGGGGAGTTAATGAGCAGTTCTTC.

The chain uses TRBV11-2 and TRBJ2-1, with a tentative D call TRBD1 (6 bases). Germline V gene data show CDR1 as SGHAT and CDR2 as FQNNGV. The CDR3 has 17 residues. V lost 2 bases and J 0 bases, leaving 14 bases between the germline ends. The CDR3 protein is CASSLTHRVSSYNEQFF. CDR3 nucleotide sequence: TGTGCCAGCAGCTTAACCCACAGGGTTAGCTCCTACAATGAGCAGTTCTTC.

V gene TRBV21-1 combines with J gene TRBJ2-5. TRBV21-1 is listed as a pseudogene. CDR3 length equals 14 residues. This chain's CDR3 is CASRPGPQVETQYF. DNA for the CDR3: TGTGCCAGCAGGCCGGGACCTCAGGTAGAGACCCAGTACTTC.

The V call is TRBV10-3, the J call TRBJ1-4; D remains unclear. The CDR3 is 13 amino acids. CDR1 and CDR2 from the germline V gene are ENHRY and SYGVKD. V was pared by 1 base and J by 2 bases, with 2 bases between. The CDR3 DNA sequence: TGTGCCATCAGTGAGTGGACTAATGAAAAACTGTTTTTT. Translated, it gives CAISEWTNEKLFF.

The chain uses TRBV5-1 and TRBJ1-1; 8 nucleotides agree with TRBD1. J gave up 0 bases and V 4 bases, and 2 bases lay outside the gene matches. Germline V gene lookup returns CDR1 SGHRS and CDR2 YFSETQ. This CDR3 is built from 14 residues. The CDR3 coding sequence is TGCGCCAGCAGCCTGACAGGGGTGAACACTGAAGCTTTCTTT. Its protein product is CASSLTGVNTEAFF.

The genes are TRBV27 and TRBJ1-1; the D gene is possibly TRBD1 (5 bases). Germline CDR1 MNHEY, CDR2 SMNVEV (reference sequence). The ends were cut back, 6 bases at V and 9 bases at J, with 14 bases in the middle. This CDR3 contains 12 residues. CDR3 region: CASSGAGPQAFF. The CDR3 DNA reads TGTGCCAGCAGCGGGGCGGGGCCCCAAGCTTTCTTT.

The chain joins TRBV4-1 to TRBJ1-3; D unclear. The CDR3 contains 16 residues. The germline V gene encodes CDR1 MGHRA and CDR2 YSYEKL. The V end was cut by 4 bases, the J end by 4 bases, with 17 bases between. Written as DNA, the CDR3 is TGCGCCAGCAGCCCAAGCTATGGGAGGGCGGGAAACACCATATATTTT. This codes for CASSPSYGRAGNTIYF.

The chain couples TRBV7-3 to TRBJ2-1; D possibly uses TRBD1 or TRBD2 (5 bases each). V was cut by 5 bases and J by 7 bases, with 24 bases left in between. CDR1 SGHTA and CDR2 FQGTGA come from the germline V gene. This CDR3 has 17 amino acids. In DNA, the CDR3 is TGTGCCAGCAGCCTGGGGCTCGGGGCGGAGGTTGGAAATGAGCAGTTCTTC. Protein product: CASSLGLGAEVGNEQFF.

This chain joins TRBV6-4 and TRBJ1-2, with a weak D call TRBD1 (5 bases). Germline V CDR1 and CDR2: MRHNA, SNTAGT. The CDR3 extends over 14 amino acids. The germline V and J ends were trimmed by 2 bases and 6 bases, with 13 bases remaining between them. CDR3 loop: CASSDGKGADGYTF. Written as DNA, the CDR3 is TGTGCCAGCAGTGACGGGAAAGGGGCGGATGGCTACACCTTC.

V usage is TRBV7-6 and J usage is TRBJ1-4; D is perhaps TRBD1 (5 bases). This CDR3 region has 15 residues. V was trimmed by 0 bases and J by 8 bases, leaving 13 bases between them. The germline gives CDR1 SGHVS, CDR2 FNYEAQ. In DNA, the CDR3 is TGTGCCAGCAGCTTAGCCAGGGCCTCTAGAGAAAAACTGTTTTTT. Amino acids: CASSLARASREKLFF.

Note on this clone: A read error may produce the germline difference seen at one junction end. This rearrangement joins TRBV7-7 to TRBJ2-2, with TRBD1 as a possible D gene (6 bases). Germline assignment: CDR1 SSHAT and CDR2 FNYEAQ (reference sequence). CDR3 size: 15 residues. The CDR3 region has the DNA TGTGCTAGCAAGGACAGCCCATCTGGCGCCGGGGAGCTGTTTTTT. The encoded protein is CASKDSPSGAGELFF.

The rearrangement uses TRBV10-1 and TRBJ1-5; D not certain. This CDR3 spans 15 amino acids. From germline, CDR1 is WNHNN and CDR2 SYGVQD (reference sequence). Between the trimmed V and J ends, which lost 4 bases and 3 bases, there was a span of 13 bases. CDR3 bases: TGCGCCAGCAGTGTATTTGGACGGCTCAATCAGCCCCAGCATTTT. This sequence encodes CASSVFGRLNQPQHF.